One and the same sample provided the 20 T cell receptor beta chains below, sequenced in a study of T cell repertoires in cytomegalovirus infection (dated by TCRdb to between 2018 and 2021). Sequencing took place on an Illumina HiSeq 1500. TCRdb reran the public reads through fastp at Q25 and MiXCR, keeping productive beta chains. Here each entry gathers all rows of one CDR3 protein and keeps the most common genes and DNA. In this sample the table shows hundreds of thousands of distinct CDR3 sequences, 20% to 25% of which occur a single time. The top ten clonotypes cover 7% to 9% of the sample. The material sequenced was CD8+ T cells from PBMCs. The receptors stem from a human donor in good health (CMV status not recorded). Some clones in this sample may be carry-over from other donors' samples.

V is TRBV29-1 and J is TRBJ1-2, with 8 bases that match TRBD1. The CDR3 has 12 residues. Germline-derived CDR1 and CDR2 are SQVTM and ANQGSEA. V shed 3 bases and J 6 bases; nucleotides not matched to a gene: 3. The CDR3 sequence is CSVEQGAHGYTF. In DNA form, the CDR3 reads TGCAGCGTTGAGCAGGGGGCCCATGGCTACACCTTC.

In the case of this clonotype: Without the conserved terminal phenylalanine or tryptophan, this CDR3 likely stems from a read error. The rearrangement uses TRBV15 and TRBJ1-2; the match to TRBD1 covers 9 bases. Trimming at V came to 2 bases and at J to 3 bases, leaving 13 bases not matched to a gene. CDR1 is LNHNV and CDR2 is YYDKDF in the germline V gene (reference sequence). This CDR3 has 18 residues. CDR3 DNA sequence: TGTGCCACCAGCAGAACCCACAGGGGGCTACAGGGTGACTATGGCTACACCCTC. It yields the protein CATSRTHRGLQGDYGYTL.

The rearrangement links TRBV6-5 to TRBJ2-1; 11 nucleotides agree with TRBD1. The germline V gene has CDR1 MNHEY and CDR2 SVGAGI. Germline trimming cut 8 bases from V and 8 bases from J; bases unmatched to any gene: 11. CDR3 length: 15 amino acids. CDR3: CASESGQGGTDEQFF. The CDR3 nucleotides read TGTGCCAGCGAGTCGGGACAGGGGGGGACGGATGAGCAGTTCTTC.

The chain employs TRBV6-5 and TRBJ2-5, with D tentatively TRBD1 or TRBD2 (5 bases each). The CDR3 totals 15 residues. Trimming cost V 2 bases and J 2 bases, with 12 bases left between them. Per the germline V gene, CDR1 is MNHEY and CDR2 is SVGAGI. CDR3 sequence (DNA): TGTGCCAGCAGTTACGCTAGCTGGGGGCAAGAGACCCAGTACTTC. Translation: CASSYASWGQETQYF.

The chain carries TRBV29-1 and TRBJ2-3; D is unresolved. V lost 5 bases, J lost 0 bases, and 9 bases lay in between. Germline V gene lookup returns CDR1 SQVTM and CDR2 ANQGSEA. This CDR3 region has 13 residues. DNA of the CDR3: TGCAGCGTTTTGATATCTAGCACAGATACGCAGTATTTT. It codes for CSVLISSTDTQYF.

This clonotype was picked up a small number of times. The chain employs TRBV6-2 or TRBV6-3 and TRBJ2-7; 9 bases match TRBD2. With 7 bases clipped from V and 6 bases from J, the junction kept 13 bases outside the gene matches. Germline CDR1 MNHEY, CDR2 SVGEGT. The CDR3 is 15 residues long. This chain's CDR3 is CASTLGIGLAIEQYF. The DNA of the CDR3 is TGTGCCAGCACCCTAGGGATCGGACTAGCGATCGAGCAGTACTTC.

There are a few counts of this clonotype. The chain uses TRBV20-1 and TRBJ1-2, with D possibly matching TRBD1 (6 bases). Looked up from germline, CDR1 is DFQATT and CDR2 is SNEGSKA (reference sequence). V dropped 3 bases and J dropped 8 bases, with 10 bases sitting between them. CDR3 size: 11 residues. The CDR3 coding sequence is TGCAGTGCTAGCGGTGGGGGCGGCTACACCTTC. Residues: CSASGGGGYTF.

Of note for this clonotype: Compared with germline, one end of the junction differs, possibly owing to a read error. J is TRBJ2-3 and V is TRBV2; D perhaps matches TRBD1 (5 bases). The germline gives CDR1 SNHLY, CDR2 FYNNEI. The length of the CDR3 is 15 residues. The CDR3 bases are TGTGTCAGCAGTGAAGGGGTAACTAGCACAGATACGCAGTATTTT. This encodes CVSSEGVTSTDTQYF.

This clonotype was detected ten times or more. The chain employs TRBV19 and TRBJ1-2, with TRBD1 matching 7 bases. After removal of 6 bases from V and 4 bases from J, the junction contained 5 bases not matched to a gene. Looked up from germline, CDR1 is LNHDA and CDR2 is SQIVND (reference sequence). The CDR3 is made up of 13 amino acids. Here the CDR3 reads CASSPTGFYGYTF. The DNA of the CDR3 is TGTGCCAGTAGCCCGACAGGGTTCTATGGCTACACCTTC.

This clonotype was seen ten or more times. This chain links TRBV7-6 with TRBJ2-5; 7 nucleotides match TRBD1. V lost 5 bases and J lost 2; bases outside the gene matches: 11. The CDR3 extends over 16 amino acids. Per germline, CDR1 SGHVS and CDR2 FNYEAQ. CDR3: CASSPQTGTDQETQYF. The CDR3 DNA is TGTGCCAGCAGCCCGCAGACCGGGACAGATCAAGAGACCCAGTACTTC.

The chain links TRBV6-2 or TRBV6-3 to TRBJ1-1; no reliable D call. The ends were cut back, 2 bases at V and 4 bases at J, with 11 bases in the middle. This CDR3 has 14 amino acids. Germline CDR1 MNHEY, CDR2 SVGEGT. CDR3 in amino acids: CASSYGGGSTEAFF. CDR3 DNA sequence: TGTGCCAGCAGTTACGGAGGCGGGTCCACTGAAGCTTTCTTT.

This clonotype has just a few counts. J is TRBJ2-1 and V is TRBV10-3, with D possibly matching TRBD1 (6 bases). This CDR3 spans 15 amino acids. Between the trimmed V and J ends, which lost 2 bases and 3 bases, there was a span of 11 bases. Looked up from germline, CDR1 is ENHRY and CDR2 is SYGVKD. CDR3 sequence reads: CAISEGGQFYNEQFF. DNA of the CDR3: TGTGCCATCAGTGAGGGAGGACAGTTCTACAATGAGCAGTTCTTC.

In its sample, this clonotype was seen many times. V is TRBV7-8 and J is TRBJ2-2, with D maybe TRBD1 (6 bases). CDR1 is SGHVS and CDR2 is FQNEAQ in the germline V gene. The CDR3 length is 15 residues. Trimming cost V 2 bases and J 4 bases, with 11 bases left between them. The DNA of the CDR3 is TGTGCCAGCAGCTTAAGGGGGTCGCTCACCGGGGAGCTGTTTTTT. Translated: CASSLRGSLTGELFF.

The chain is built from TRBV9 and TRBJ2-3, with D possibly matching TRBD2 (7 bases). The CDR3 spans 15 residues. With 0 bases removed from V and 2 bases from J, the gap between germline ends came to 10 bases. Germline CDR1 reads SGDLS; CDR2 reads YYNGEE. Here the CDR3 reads CASSVGGGATDTQYF. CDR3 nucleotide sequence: TGTGCCAGCAGCGTAGGCGGGGGCGCCACAGATACGCAGTATTTT.

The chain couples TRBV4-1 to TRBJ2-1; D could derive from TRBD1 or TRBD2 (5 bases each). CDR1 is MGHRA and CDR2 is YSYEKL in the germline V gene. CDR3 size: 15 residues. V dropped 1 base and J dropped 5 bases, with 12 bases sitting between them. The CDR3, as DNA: TGCGCCAGCAGCCAAGTAACCGGGGCCCACAATGAGCAGTTCTTC. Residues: CASSQVTGAHNEQFF.

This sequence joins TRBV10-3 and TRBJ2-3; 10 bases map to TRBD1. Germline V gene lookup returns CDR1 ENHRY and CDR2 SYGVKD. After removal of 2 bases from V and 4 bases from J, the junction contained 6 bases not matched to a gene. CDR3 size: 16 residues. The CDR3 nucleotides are TGTGCCATCAGTGAGCCGGGACAGGGGAGCGCAGATACGCAGTATTTT. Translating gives CAISEPGQGSADTQYF.

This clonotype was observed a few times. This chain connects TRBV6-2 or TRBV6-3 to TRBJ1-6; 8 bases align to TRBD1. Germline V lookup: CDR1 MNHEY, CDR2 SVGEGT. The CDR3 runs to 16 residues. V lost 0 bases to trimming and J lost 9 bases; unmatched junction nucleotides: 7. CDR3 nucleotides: TGTGCCAGCAGTTACTCCGGGCAGGGGGCCAGTTCACCCCTCCACTTT. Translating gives CASSYSGQGASSPLHF.

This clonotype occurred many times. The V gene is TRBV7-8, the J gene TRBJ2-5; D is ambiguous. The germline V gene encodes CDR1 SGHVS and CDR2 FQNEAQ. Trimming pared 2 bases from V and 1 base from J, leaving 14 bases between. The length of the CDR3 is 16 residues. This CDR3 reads CASSLIGPQIQETQYF. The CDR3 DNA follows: TGTGCCAGCAGCTTAATCGGTCCACAGATCCAAGAGACCCAGTACTTC.

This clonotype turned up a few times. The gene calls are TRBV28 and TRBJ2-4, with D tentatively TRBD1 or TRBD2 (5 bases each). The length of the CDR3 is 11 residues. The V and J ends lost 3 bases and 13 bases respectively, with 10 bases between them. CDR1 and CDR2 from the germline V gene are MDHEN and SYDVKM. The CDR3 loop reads CASSLGVGQYF. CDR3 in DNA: TGTGCCAGCAGTTTGGGGGTCGGCCAGTACTTC.

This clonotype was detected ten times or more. The CDR3 nucleotides are TGTGCCAGCAGCGGTAGGACGGTCAGCTCCTACGAGCAGTACTTC. This encodes CASSGRTVSSYEQYF. The rearrangement links TRBV7-8 to TRBJ2-7; D not resolved. The CDR3 is 15 amino acids. In germline, CDR1 is SGHVS, CDR2 FQNEAQ. The V and J ends lost 5 bases and 0 bases respectively, with 14 bases between them.